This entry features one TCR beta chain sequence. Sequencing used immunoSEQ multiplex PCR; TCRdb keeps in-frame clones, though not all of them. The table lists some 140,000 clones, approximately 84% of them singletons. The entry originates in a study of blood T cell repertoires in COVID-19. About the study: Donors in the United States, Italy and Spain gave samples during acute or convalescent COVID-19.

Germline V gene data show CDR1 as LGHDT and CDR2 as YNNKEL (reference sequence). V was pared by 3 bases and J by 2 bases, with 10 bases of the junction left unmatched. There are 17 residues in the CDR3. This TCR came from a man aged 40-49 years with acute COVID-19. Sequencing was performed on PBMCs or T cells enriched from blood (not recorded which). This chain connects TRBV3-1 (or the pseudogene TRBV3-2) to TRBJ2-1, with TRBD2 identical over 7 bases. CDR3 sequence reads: CASSHREARAAYNEQFF. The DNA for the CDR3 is TGTGCCAGCAGCCACCGGGAGGCGCGGGCGGCCTACAATGAGCAGTTCTTC.